A single sample gave rise to the 24 T cell receptor beta chains below, sequenced in a study of graft-versus-host responses after intestinal transplantation. No antigen has been assigned to these receptors. This table comes from immunoSEQ multiplex PCR, and its TCRdb copy is limited to in-frame clones, with some not included. The data contain 100,000 or so clones, 85% to 95% of them seen just once; the ten biggest clones take up 2%. The material was unstimulated CD8+ T cells sorted from spleen or lymph node cells, obtained before intestinal transplant. The receptor set was obtained from a human donor who received an intestinal transplant.

Only a few counts were recorded for this clone. This chain uses TRBV5-8 with TRBJ1-1; D remains ambiguous. The CDR3 sequence is 13 residues long. The germline CDR1 and CDR2 sequences are SGHTS and YDEGEE. The germline V and J ends were trimmed by 6 bases and 4 bases, with 13 bases remaining between them. The chain's CDR3 is CASTLLLPTEAFF. As DNA, the CDR3 is TGTGCCAGCACCCTGCTACTCCCCACTGAAGCTTTCTTT.

The genes are TRBV20-1 and TRBJ1-1; D remains ambiguous. Trimming shortened V by 0 bases and J by 7 bases, and 6 bases separated the two germline ends. CDR1 and CDR2 from the germline V gene are DFQATT and SNEGSKA (reference sequence). The CDR3 covers 11 residues. In DNA form, the CDR3 reads TGCAGTGCTAGAGATACAGATGAAGCTTTCTTT. It specifies CSARDTDEAFF.

The gene calls are TRBV7-2 and TRBJ2-1, with 7 bases lining up with TRBD1. Germline V gene lookup returns CDR1 SGHTA and CDR2 FQGNSA. The V gene end was trimmed by 0 bases and the J gene end by 8 bases; junction bases not matched to a gene: 7. This CDR3 is 15 amino acids long. Here the CDR3 reads CASSLAQTGLDEQFF. The CDR3 nucleotides read TGTGCCAGCAGCTTAGCCCAGACAGGGCTGGATGAGCAGTTCTTC.

This rearrangement joins TRBV6-5 to TRBJ2-6, with TRBD1 matching 8 bases. Germline V gene data show CDR1 as MNHEY and CDR2 as SVGAGI. The ends lost 2 bases at V and 3 bases at J; junction bases unmatched: 3. The CDR3 consists of 16 residues. CDR3 bases: TGTGCCAGCAGTTACGCAGGGGGCTTTGGGGCCAACGTCCTGACTTTC. This encodes CASSYAGGFGANVLTF.

The chain uses TRBV13 and TRBJ2-7, with 7 bases aligning to TRBD2. The germline CDR1 and CDR2 sequences are PRHDT and FYEKMQ (reference sequence). V lost 3 bases, J lost 4 bases, and 12 bases stayed unmatched. The CDR3 runs to 16 residues. CDR3 region: CASSFGLAEIPYEQYF. For the CDR3, the DNA is TGTGCCAGCAGCTTCGGGCTAGCGGAGATCCCTTACGAGCAGTACTTC.

The V call is TRBV7-9, the J call TRBJ1-5; D perhaps matches TRBD1 (6 bases). Looked up from germline, CDR1 is SEHNR and CDR2 is FQNEAQ (reference sequence). The CDR3 extends over 12 amino acids. Trimming took 3 bases from V and 6 from J, leaving 6 bases between them. The CDR3 here is CASSLTGQPQHF. The CDR3 DNA reads as TGTGCCAGCAGCTTGACAGGTCAGCCCCAGCATTTT.

The gene calls are TRBV7-2 and TRBJ2-2, with 7 bases matching TRBD1. The CDR3 loop spans 14 amino acids. CDR1 and CDR2 from the germline V gene are SGHTA and FQGNSA. V dropped 5 bases and J dropped 15; count of bases not matched to a gene: 15. The CDR3 nucleotides read TGTGCCAGCAGCGCCCACAGGGGTCCCCAATGGTTGTTTTTT. Its translation: CASSAHRGPQWLFF.

The V call is TRBV29-1, the J call TRBJ1-2; 8 nucleotides line up with TRBD1. In germline, CDR1 is SQVTM, CDR2 ANQGSEA. The CDR3 length is 11 residues. The ends lost 7 bases at V and 6 bases at J; junction bases unmatched: 4. CDR3 DNA sequence: TGCAGCGATGACAGGGGTGATGGCTACACCTTC. Translated, it gives CSDDRGDGYTF.

The V and J genes are TRBV19 and TRBJ2-2; 15 bases are shared with TRBD2. After removal of 5 bases from V and 6 bases from J, the junction contained 10 bases not matched to a gene. Germline CDR1 reads LNHDA; CDR2 reads SQIVND (reference sequence). The CDR3 runs to 18 residues. The CDR3 here is CASSWTSGGAGLPGELFF. The CDR3 bases are TGTGCCAGTAGTTGGACTAGCGGGGGGGCCGGTCTGCCCGGGGAGCTGTTTTTT.

The gene calls are TRBV14 and TRBJ2-5; TRBD1 agrees at 9 bases. The CDR3 is 14 amino acids. V lost 3 bases and J lost 5; bases outside the gene matches: 4. Germline values: CDR1 SGHDN, CDR2 FVKESK. The CDR3 loop reads CASSQGQGLETQYF. CDR3 sequence (DNA): TGTGCCAGCAGCCAGGGACAGGGATTGGAGACCCAGTACTTC.

This clone was observed a single time. Here the CDR3 omits its conserved ending phenylalanine or tryptophan, so a read error is the likely source. This sequence joins TRBV7-9 and TRBJ2-3; possible D gene TRBD2, 6 bases. CDR3 length: 15 residues. Trimming cost V 3 bases and J 0 bases, with 10 bases left between them. CDR1 and CDR2 (germline): SEHNR, FQNEAQ (reference sequence). The DNA of the CDR3 is TGTGCCAGCAGCTTTGGGGGAGGAAGCACAGATACGCAGTATGTT. Protein sequence: CASSFGGGSTDTQYV.

The V and J genes are TRBV4-3 and TRBJ2-3; 7 bases map to TRBD2. This CDR3 region has 17 residues. Trimming took 0 bases from V and 1 from J; bases not matched to a gene: 7. Germline CDR1 is LGHNA and CDR2 is YSLEER. The CDR3 nucleotides read TGCGCCAGCAGCCAAGATACAAGACTAGCTCGCACAGATACGCAGTATTTT. Its protein product is CASSQDTRLARTDTQYF.

This chain connects TRBV14 to TRBJ1-2; D gene uncertain. V lost 1 base, J lost 0 bases, and 9 bases lay in between. The CDR3 has 15 amino acids. CDR1 is SGHDN and CDR2 is FVKESK in the germline V gene. This chain's CDR3 is CASSQGPGANYGYTF. The CDR3 DNA reads as TGTGCCAGCAGCCAAGGGCCGGGAGCTAACTATGGCTACACCTTC. The full variable domain, with the rest looked up from reference TRBV14 and TRBJ1-2, is EAGVTQFPSHSVIEKGQTVTLRCDPISGHDNLYWYRRVMGKEIKFLLHFVKESKQDESGMPNNRFLAERTGGTYSTLKVQPAELEDSGVYFCASSQGPGANYGYTFGSGTRLTVV.

The chain carries TRBV27 and TRBJ2-4; D uncertain. CDR1 and CDR2 (germline): MNHEY, SMNVEV (reference sequence). Between the trimmed V and J ends, which lost 5 bases and 0 bases, there was a span of 11 bases. This CDR3 contains 15 residues. CDR3 nucleotides: TGTGCCAGCAGTCCCGTCTCCGTAGCCAAAAACATTCAGTACTTC. Residues: CASSPVSVAKNIQYF.

The V call is TRBV7-9, the J call TRBJ2-3; weak D call: TRBD2 (7 bases). The V gene lost 5 bases and the J gene lost 1 base, with 19 bases spanning the gap. Germline V gene sequence: CDR1 SEHNR, CDR2 FQNEAQ (reference sequence). The CDR3 is 17 amino acids. CDR3 coding DNA: TGTGCCAGCAGCCCACCTGGAGGGGGGGCTGGCACAGATACGCAGTATTTT. Its translation: CASSPPGGGAGTDTQYF.

V usage is TRBV27 and J usage is TRBJ1-1; 8 bases agree with TRBD1. With 5 bases clipped from V and 4 bases from J, the junction kept 6 bases outside the gene matches. The CDR3 is 14 amino acids. Germline-derived CDR1 and CDR2 are MNHEY and SMNVEV (reference sequence). The CDR3 DNA sequence: TGTGCCAGCAGTCTCCGGACAGGGAGCACTGAAGCTTTCTTT. Protein sequence: CASSLRTGSTEAFF.

V gene TRBV10-3 combines with J gene TRBJ2-5; 8 positions match TRBD1. With 4 bases clipped from V and 1 base from J, the junction kept 14 bases outside the gene matches. The CDR3 has 18 residues. CDR1 ENHRY and CDR2 SYGVKD come from the germline V gene. The CDR3 nucleotides read TGTGCCATCAGTGGCCCGACCTCGGGACAGGCCCTCCAAGAGACCCAGTACTTC. This encodes CAISGPTSGQALQETQYF.

The chain links TRBV7-8 to TRBJ2-7; no firm D call. The V gene's germline CDR1 is SGHVS and CDR2 FQNEAQ. Trimming left V 5 bases short and J 4 bases short, with 21 bases between. CDR3 size: 16 residues. The DNA of the CDR3 is TGTGCCAGCAGCCTCTTTTTAAGTCGCCGGTTTTACGAGCAGTACTTC. Protein product: CASSLFLSRRFYEQYF.

The count of this clone is one. Different DNA sequences within this sample yield the same CDR3. The chain couples TRBV19 to TRBJ2-5; TRBD2 matches 9 bases. V shed 3 bases and J 3 bases; nucleotides not matched to a gene: 8. CDR1 is LNHDA and CDR2 is SQIVND in the germline V gene (reference sequence). The CDR3 loop spans 16 amino acids. CDR3 nucleotides: TGTGCCAGTAGTATGGGACTAGCCACGCCTGAAGAGACCCAGTACTTC. The encoded protein is CASSMGLATPEETQYF. Combining the CDR3 with reference TRBV19 and TRBJ2-5 gives the whole variable domain DGGITQSPKYLFRKEGQNVTLSCEQNLNHDAMYWYRQDPGQGLRLIYYSQIVNDFQKGDIAEGYSVSREKKESFPLTVTSAQKNPTAFYLCASSMGLATPEETQYFGPGTRLLVL.

The rearrangement links TRBV29-1 to TRBJ2-2; 7 bases align to TRBD2. Germline V CDR1 and CDR2: SQVTM, ANQGSEA. The V segment lost 2 bases and the J segment 0 bases; nucleotides outside the gene matches: 6. The CDR3 sequence is 16 residues long. The CDR3 coding sequence is TGCAGCGTTGAACTCTCTAGCGGAACGAACACCGGGGAGCTGTTTTTT. This codes for CSVELSSGTNTGELFF.

V gene TRBV18 combines with J gene TRBJ2-7; a weak D match, TRBD2 (7 bases). The CDR3 totals 18 residues. Germline loops: CDR1 KGHSH, CDR2 LQKENI. V was trimmed by 2 bases and J by 2 bases, leaving 22 bases between them. The CDR3 nucleotides are TGTGCCAGCTCACCAAAACGACAGGCGGGGGCGACCCCCTACGAGCAGTACTTC. Amino acids: CASSPKRQAGATPYEQYF.

Here the CDR3 reads CASSWGNDEQYF. The CDR3 DNA sequence: TGTGCCAGCAGTTGGGGCAATGACGAGCAGTACTTC. The chain carries TRBV11-3 and TRBJ2-7, with D perhaps matching TRBD1 (5 bases). Germline V lookup: CDR1 SGHNT, CDR2 YENEEA. The CDR3 spans 12 residues. The germline V and J ends were trimmed by 6 bases and 5 bases, with 11 bases remaining between them.

The chain is built from TRBV10-3 and TRBJ1-1, with a possible D match to TRBD1 (5 bases). Per germline, CDR1 ENHRY and CDR2 SYGVKD. Trimming removed 0 bases at V and 4 bases at J, with 15 bases between. This CDR3 contains 16 residues. The CDR3 sequence is CAISESLTTGGTEAFF. Written as DNA, the CDR3 is TGTGCCATCAGTGAGTCCCTAACTACCGGGGGCACTGAAGCTTTCTTT.

The rearrangement uses TRBV27 and TRBJ2-7; 8 bases are shared with TRBD1. This CDR3 spans 13 amino acids. The germline gives CDR1 MNHEY, CDR2 SMNVEV (reference sequence). V was clipped by 5 bases and J by 5 bases; unmatched bases: 5. The DNA of the CDR3 is TGTGCCAGCAGTGGACAGGGAATTCACGAGCAGTACTTC. Its protein is CASSGQGIHEQYF.